This T cell receptor (beta chain) was captured in a study of T cell responses to AZD1222 COVID-19 vaccine. This clone was detected only once. Profiling relied on immunoSEQ multiplex PCR, and the TCRdb table lists in-frame clones only, not all of them. The data hold over 120,000 clones, with around 84% observed a single time. In germline, CDR1 is SQVTM, CDR2 ANQGSEA. The V gene end was trimmed by 6 bases and the J gene end by 2 bases; junction bases not matched to a gene: 14. CDR3 size: 17 residues. The sample in question was peripheral blood, obtained 28 days after the second AZD1222 dose. The receptor's source is an adult who received the AZD1222 COVID-19 vaccine. The rearrangement links TRBV29-1 to TRBJ2-3, with 10 bases that match TRBD1. Written as DNA, the CDR3 is TGCAGCGTAGTCGGGACAGGGGAAGCTTTTCTCACAGATACGCAGTATTTT. Translating it yields CSVVGTGEAFLTDTQYF.